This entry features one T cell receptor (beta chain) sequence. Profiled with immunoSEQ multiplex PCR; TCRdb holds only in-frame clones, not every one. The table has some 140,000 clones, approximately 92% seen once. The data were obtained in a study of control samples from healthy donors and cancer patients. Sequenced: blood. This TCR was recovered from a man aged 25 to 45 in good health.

The CDR3 loop is CASRQGDSPLHF. Here the CDR3 DNA reads TGTGCCTCGAGGCAGGGAGATTCACCCCTCCACTTT. The chain couples TRBV30 to TRBJ1-6; D perhaps matches TRBD1 (5 bases). Germline CDR1 is GTSNPN and CDR2 is SVGIG (reference sequence). V was clipped by 7 bases and J by 8 bases, with 12 bases between them. The CDR3 consists of 12 residues.